This TCR beta chain was recovered during a study of T cell repertoires in cytomegalovirus infection. TCRdb called the reads again in MiXCR, with one record for every CDR3 protein. The sample yields some 200,000 distinct CDR3 sequences, under 25% seen once. J gave up 2 bases and V 3 bases, and 3 bases lay outside the gene matches. Germline values: CDR1 MNHNY, CDR2 SVGAGI (reference sequence). This CDR3 spans 16 amino acids. This clonotype has just a few counts. The sequence was collected from a human donor in good health (CMV status not recorded). Some clones in this sample may be carry-over from other donors' samples. V is TRBV6-6 and J is TRBJ2-1; 11 bases agree with TRBD2. Sequencing was carried out using PBMCs. The CDR3 loop is CASSYSGRAPYNEQFF. CDR3 coding DNA: TGTGCCAGCAGTTATAGCGGGAGGGCCCCCTACAATGAGCAGTTCTTC.